The 8 T cell receptor beta chains reported below all come from one sample, sequenced in a study of T cells in Graves' hyperthyroidism and ophthalmopathy. Authors of the study amplified TCR beta CDR3 regions from RNA transcripts. The HTBI primer set was used in a first-round RT-PCR of the TCR CDR3. One entry per CDR3 protein results from TCRdb running MiXCR on the multiplex PCR reads. Of hundreds of thousands of distinct CDR3 sequences in the sample, roughly 37% were seen once. Sequences were obtained from blood. Receptors originate from a man between 18 and 29 years old with Graves' hyperthyroidism.

V is TRBV7-9 and J is TRBJ1-2, with D maybe TRBD1 (6 bases). The germline gives CDR1 SEHNR, CDR2 FQNEAQ (reference sequence). The V end lost 4 bases, the J end lost 6 bases, and 12 bases lay between the germline ends. The CDR3 extends over 13 amino acids. CDR3 in DNA: TGTGCCAGCAGCTATTCGGGGGGCGATGGCTACACCTTC. It encodes CASSYSGGDGYTF.

This clonotype came up a few times. V and J are TRBV5-1 and TRBJ2-7; maybe TRBD1 (6 bases). V lost 3 bases and J 5 bases, leaving 12 bases between the germline ends. Germline CDR1 reads SGHRS; CDR2 reads YFSETQ. This CDR3 is built from 13 residues. CDR3 amino acids: CASSYTGLDEQYF. CDR3 DNA sequence: TGCGCCAGCAGCTATACAGGGCTCGACGAGCAGTACTTC.

The rearrangement links TRBV15 to TRBJ1-2; D possibly corresponds to TRBD1 (6 bases). CDR1 is LNHNV and CDR2 is YYDKDF in the germline V gene (reference sequence). The CDR3 has 15 amino acids. V lost 3 bases and J lost 10, with 21 bases in between. CDR3 protein: CATSSQVVQGVDYTF. CDR3 nucleotide sequence: TGTGCCACCAGCAGCCAAGTTGTACAGGGTGTGGACTACACCTTC.

This clonotype turned up a few times. The V call is TRBV3-1, the J call TRBJ2-6, with unresolved D. Germline-derived CDR1 and CDR2 are LGHDT and YNNKEL (reference sequence). The CDR3 is 14 amino acids. Between the trimmed V and J ends, which lost 4 bases and 9 bases, there was a span of 13 bases. Here the CDR3 reads CASSPGPGDNVLTF. Here the CDR3 DNA reads TGTGCCAGCAGCCCCGGGCCTGGCGACAACGTCCTGACTTTC.

The rearrangement links TRBV7-9 to TRBJ1-2; D ambiguous. This CDR3 contains 13 residues. Germline CDR1 and CDR2: SEHNR and FQNEAQ (reference sequence). With 5 bases removed from V and 6 bases from J, the gap between germline ends came to 13 bases. The DNA of the CDR3 is TGTGCCAGCAGCCAAGTGTTCGGCAATGGCTACACCTTC. Its translation is CASSQVFGNGYTF.

This clonotype has a handful of counts. This sequence joins TRBV27 and TRBJ2-5; tentatively, D is TRBD2 (6 bases). V shed 2 bases and J shed 5 bases, with 15 bases lying between them. The germline V gene has CDR1 MNHEY and CDR2 SMNVEV (reference sequence). The CDR3 has 15 residues. This CDR3 reads CASSLNGRGRETQYF. CDR3 DNA: TGTGCCAGCAGTTTAAACGGACGGGGGAGGGAGACCCAGTACTTC.

About this clonotype itself: The junction departs from the called germline gene at one end, perhaps through a read error. The chain recombines TRBV10-3 with TRBJ1-5, with TRBD1 identical over 8 bases. Germline V CDR1 and CDR2: ENHRY, SYGVKD. CDR3 length: 16 amino acids. CDR3 amino acids: CAISPSTGGGDQPQHF. DNA of the CDR3: TGCGCCATCAGCCCGTCAACAGGGGGGGGCGATCAGCCCCAGCATTTT.

The chain recombines TRBV7-9 with TRBJ2-2; the D is unclear. The CDR3 loop spans 12 amino acids. Trimming left V 7 bases short and J 7 bases short, with 10 bases between. Per the germline V gene, CDR1 is SEHNR and CDR2 is FQNEAQ (reference sequence). CDR3 coding DNA: TGTGCCAGCACCCCAGTGGGCGGGGAGCTGTTTTTT. Its protein is CASTPVGGELFF.